The T cell receptor beta chain under discussion was sequenced for a study of blood T cell repertoires in COVID-19. This CDR3 is 13 amino acids long. The V gene's germline CDR1 is MNHNY and CDR2 SVGAGI (reference sequence). V was shortened by 2 bases and J by 11 bases, with 15 bases between the two germline ends. The protocol was immunoSEQ multiplex PCR, while the TCRdb copy is restricted to in-frame clones and leaves out a portion. This sample has 120,000 to 150,000 clones; 70% to 85% occur once, and the top ten carry approximately 9.5%. The receptor's source is a woman of 80 years or more in a cohort sampled during active or convalescent COVID-19. The chain couples TRBV6-6 to TRBJ1-1, with D hard to call. Specimen: peripheral blood. CDR3 protein: CASSYPHDGEAFF. CDR3 coding DNA: TGTGCCAGCAGTTACCCCCATGACGGGGAGGCTTTCTTT.